These T cell receptor beta chains were read from a single sample in a study of technical replicates of blood from a handful of donors. Sequencing used immunoSEQ multiplex PCR; TCRdb keeps in-frame clones, though not all of them. The repertoire holds 65,000 to 95,000 clones, with around 97% as singletons. Sequenced: T cells isolated from PBMCs. The receptors originated from a human donor in good health. CDR3s include the opening cysteine and the closing phenylalanine or tryptophan. A D gene is named only where the DNA matches it firmly. Clone size appears in some rows only: once, few, many, or a class for an expanded clone.

J gene	clone size	D gene	V gene	CDR3 DNA	CDR3 protein
TRBJ1-1	NA	NA	TRBV10-3	TGTGCCATCAGTGAGAGGAGTTTAGAAGCTTTCTTT	CAISERSLEAFF
TRBJ2-1	NA	NA	TRBV7-3	TGTGCCAGCAGCTTAGAACCGCGGCCTAGCTCCTACAATGAGCAGTTCTTC	CASSLEPRPSSYNEQFF
TRBJ2-1	NA	NA	TRBV2	TGTGCCAGCAGTTCTTACAATGAGCAGTTCTTC	CASSSYNEQFF
TRBJ1-1	NA	NA	TRBV10-3	TGTGCCATCAGTCAATCAGCTGAAGCTTTCTTT	CAISQSAEAFF
TRBJ2-1	NA	NA	TRBV7-2	TGTGCCAGCAGCTTAAGTAGAACCACCTACAATGAGCAGTTCTTC	CASSLSRTTYNEQFF
TRBJ2-1	NA	NA	TRBV6-1	TGTGCCAGCAGTATCGGTCCTGAGCAGTTCTTC	CASSIGPEQFF
TRBJ1-5	NA	NA	TRBV30	TGTGCCGGGGGAGGGAATCAGCCCCAGCATTTT	CAGGGNQPQHF
TRBJ1-5	NA	TRBD1	TRBV6-6	TGTGCCAGCAGTAGTTCAGGGGGACATCAGCCCCAGCATTTT	CASSSSGGHQPQHF
TRBJ2-2	NA	TRBD2	TRBV30	TGTGCCTGGAGTAGGCTGGGGGGCAGACTAGCGGGAGAGGCCGGGGAGCTGTTTTTT	CAWSRLGGRLAGEAGELFF
TRBJ2-2	NA	TRBD1	TRBV5-6	TGTGCCAGCAGCCCGATCAGGGGGCGAAGGACCGGGGAGCTGTTTTTT	CASSPIRGRRTGELFF
TRBJ1-1	NA	TRBD1	TRBV7-8	TGTGCCAGCAGCTTAGACCCGACAGGGCCTGAAGCTTTCTTT	CASSLDPTGPEAFF
TRBJ1-2	NA	NA	TRBV21-1	TGTGCCATCCCAGACAGGGGGGAGGGCTACACCTTC	CAIPDRGEGYTF
TRBJ1-1	NA	NA	TRBV25-1	TGTGCCAGCAGATTATACACTGAAGCTTTCTTT	CASRLYTEAFF
TRBJ1-5	NA	TRBD1	TRBV28	TGTGCCAGCAGTAGGACAGGGGATCAGCCCCAGCATTTT	CASSRTGDQPQHF
TRBJ1-3	once	NA	TRBV5-8	TGTGCCAGCAGCTTGGTCAGGGGCTCTGGAAACACCATATATTTT	CASSLVRGSGNTIYF
TRBJ1-3	NA	NA	TRBV11-2	TGTGCCAGCAGACTCGCTGTCTCTGGAAACACCATATATTTT	CASRLAVSGNTIYF
TRBJ2-3	NA	NA	TRBV11-1	TGTGCCAGCGGCCTTGGGCCTAGCACAGATACGCAGTATTTT	CASGLGPSTDTQYF
TRBJ2-1	NA	TRBD1	TRBV11-3	TGTGCCAGCAGCCCCCGGACAGGCGGATACAATGAGCAGTTCTTC	CASSPRTGGYNEQFF
TRBJ2-2	NA	NA	TRBV5-1	TGCGCCAGCAGCTTGTCTGGAGGGAACACCGGGGAGCTGTTTTTT	CASSLSGGNTGELFF
TRBJ2-1	NA	NA	TRBV27	TGTGCCAGCAGTACACAGGGATATTTAAATGAGCAGTTCTTC	CASSTQGYLNEQFF
TRBJ2-2	NA	TRBD1	TRBV11-3	TGTGCCAGCAGCAGAAGACAGGGGACGGACACCGGGGAGCTGTTTTTT	CASSRRQGTDTGELFF
TRBJ1-5	NA	NA	TRBV28	TGTGCCAGCAGTCGGACAGTCAATCAGCCCCAGCATTTT	CASSRTVNQPQHF